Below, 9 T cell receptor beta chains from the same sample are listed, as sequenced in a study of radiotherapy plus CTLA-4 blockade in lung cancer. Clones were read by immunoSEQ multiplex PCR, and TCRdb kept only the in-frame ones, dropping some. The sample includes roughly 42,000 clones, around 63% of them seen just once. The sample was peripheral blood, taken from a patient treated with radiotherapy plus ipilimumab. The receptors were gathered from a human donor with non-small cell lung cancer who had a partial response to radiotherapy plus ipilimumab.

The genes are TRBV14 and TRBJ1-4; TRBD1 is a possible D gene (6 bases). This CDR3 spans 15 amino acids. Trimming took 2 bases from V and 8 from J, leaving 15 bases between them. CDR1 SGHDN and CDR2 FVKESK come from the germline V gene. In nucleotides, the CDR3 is TGTGCCAGCAGCCAACTCACGGGACATCTGGAAAAACTGTTTTTT. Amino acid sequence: CASSQLTGHLEKLFF.

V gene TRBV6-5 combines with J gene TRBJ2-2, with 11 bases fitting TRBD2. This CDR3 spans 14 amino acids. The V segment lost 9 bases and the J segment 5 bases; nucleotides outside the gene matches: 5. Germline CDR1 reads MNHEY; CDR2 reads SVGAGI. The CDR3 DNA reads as TGTGCCAGTTGGCGGACTAGCGGGACCGGGGAGCTGTTTTTT. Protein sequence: CASWRTSGTGELFF.

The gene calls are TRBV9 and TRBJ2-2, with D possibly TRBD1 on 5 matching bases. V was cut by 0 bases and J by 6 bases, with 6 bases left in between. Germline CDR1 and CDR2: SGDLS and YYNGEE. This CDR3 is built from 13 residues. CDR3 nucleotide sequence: TGTGCCAGCAGCGTAGTACAGGCCGGGGAGCTGTTTTTT. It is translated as CASSVVQAGELFF. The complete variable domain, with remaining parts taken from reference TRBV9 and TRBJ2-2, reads DSGVTQTPKHLITATGQRVTLRCSPRSGDLSVYWYQQSLDQGLQFLIQYYNGEERAKGNILERFSAQQFPDLHSELNLSSLELGDSALYFCASSVVQAGELFFGEGSRLTVL.

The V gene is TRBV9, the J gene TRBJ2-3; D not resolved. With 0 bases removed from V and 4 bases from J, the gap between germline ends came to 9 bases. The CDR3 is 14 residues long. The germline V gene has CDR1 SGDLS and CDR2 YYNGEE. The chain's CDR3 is CASSVASRADTQYF. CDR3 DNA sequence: TGTGCCAGCAGCGTAGCGAGCCGGGCAGATACGCAGTATTTT.

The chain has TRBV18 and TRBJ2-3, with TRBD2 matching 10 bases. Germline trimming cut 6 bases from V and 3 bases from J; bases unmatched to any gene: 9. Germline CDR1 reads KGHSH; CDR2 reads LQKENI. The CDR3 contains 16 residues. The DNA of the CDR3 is TGTGCCAGCTCCCCCCGACTAGCGGGTAAAACAGATACGCAGTATTTT. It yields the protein CASSPRLAGKTDTQYF. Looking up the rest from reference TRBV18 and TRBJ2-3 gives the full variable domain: NAGVMQNPRHLVRRRGQEARLRCSPMKGHSHVYWYRQLPEEGLKFMVYLQKENIIDESGMPKERFSAEFPKEGPSILRIQQVVRGDSAAYFCASSPRLAGKTDTQYFGPGTRLTVL.

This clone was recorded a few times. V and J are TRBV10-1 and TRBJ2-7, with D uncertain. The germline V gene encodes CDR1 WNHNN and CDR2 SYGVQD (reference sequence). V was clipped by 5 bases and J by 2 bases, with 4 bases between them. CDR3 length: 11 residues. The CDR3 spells CASSSAYEQYF. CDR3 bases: TGCGCCAGCAGTTCAGCCTACGAGCAGTACTTC.

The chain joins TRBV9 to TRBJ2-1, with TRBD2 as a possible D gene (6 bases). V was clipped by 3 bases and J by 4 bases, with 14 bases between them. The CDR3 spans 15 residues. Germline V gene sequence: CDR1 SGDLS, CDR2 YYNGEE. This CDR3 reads CASSAGTYTYNEQFF. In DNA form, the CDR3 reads TGTGCCAGCAGCGCTGGGACTTATACTTACAATGAGCAGTTCTTC.

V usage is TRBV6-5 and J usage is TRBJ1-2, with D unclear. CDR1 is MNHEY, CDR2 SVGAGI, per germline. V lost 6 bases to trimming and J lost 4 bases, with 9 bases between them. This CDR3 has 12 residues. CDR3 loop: CASSDTAYGYTF. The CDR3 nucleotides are TGTGCCAGCAGCGACACTGCCTATGGCTACACCTTC.

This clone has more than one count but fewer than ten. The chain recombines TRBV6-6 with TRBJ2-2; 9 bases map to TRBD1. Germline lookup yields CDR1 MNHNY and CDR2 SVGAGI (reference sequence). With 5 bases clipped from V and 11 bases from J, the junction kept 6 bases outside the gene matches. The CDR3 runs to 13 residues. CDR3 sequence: CASSPTTGGELFF. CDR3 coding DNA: TGTGCCAGCAGTCCCACGACAGGGGGAGAGCTGTTTTTT.